This T cell receptor (beta chain) was identified in a study of siplizumab effects on memory and regulatory T cells. The study, taken as a whole, reports: The average Treg-derived proportion among mappable alloreactive CD4+ clones was around 65% with siplizumab versus 26.9% in controls. Naive T cells were seemingly more diverse than memory cells, and major contributions to the alloresponse seemed to be made by them.

Notes on this clone: Antigen specificity is unknown.

Data came from immunoSEQ multiplex PCR; TCRdb stores just in-frame clones and leaves some out. The table includes about 97,000 clones, around nine tenths detected once. The V and J ends lost 2 bases and 6 bases respectively, with 16 bases between them. CDR1 and CDR2 (germline): MNHEY, SMNVEV (reference sequence). This CDR3 has 16 amino acids. Sequencing was done on a sample of CD4+ T cells sorted from blood. This receptor was identified in a human donor in good health. The V and J genes are TRBV27 and TRBJ2-2, with D possibly being TRBD1 or TRBD2 (5 bases each). CDR3 sequence reads: CASSLRGTGRAGELFF. The CDR3 coding sequence is TGTGCCAGCAGTTTACGGGGCACTGGTCGGGCCGGGGAGCTGTTTTTT.